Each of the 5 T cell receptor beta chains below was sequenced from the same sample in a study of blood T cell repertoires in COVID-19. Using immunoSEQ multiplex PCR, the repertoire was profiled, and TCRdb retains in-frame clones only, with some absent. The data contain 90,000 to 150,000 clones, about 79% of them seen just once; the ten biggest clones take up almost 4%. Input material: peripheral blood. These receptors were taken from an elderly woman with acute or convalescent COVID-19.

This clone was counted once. The CDR3 spells CASSTSTGVGANVLTF. CDR3 in DNA: TGTGCCAGCAGCACCTCGACAGGGGTCGGGGCCAACGTCCTGACTTTC. The chain links TRBV7-2 to TRBJ2-6, with 8 bases lining up with TRBD1. The CDR3 sequence is 16 residues long. J was trimmed by 4 bases and V by 5 bases; bases with no gene match: 7. Germline V gene lookup returns CDR1 SGHTA and CDR2 FQGNSA.

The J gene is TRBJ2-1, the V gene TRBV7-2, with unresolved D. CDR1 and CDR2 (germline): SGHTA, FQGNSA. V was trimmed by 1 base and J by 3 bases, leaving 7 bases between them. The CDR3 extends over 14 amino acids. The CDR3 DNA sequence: TGTGCCAGCAGCTTAGGTGCCGGCTACAATGAGCAGTTCTTC. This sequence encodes CASSLGAGYNEQFF.

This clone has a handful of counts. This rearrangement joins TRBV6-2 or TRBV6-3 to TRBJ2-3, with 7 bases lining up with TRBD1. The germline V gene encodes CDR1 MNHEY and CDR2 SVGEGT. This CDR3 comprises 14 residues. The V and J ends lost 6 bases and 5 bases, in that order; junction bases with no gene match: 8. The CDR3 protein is CASSLGQEGDTQYF. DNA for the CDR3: TGTGCCAGCAGCCTTGGACAGGAAGGAGATACGCAGTATTTT.

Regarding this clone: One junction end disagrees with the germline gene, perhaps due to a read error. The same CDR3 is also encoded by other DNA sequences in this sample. CDR3 DNA: TGTGCCAGCAGGCCCGGACTAGCGAATACCGGGGAGCTGTTTTTT. Translating gives CASRPGLANTGELFF. This sequence joins TRBV7-6 and TRBJ2-2, with TRBD2 matching 9 bases. This CDR3 has 15 amino acids. Germline values: CDR1 SGHVS, CDR2 FNYEAQ.

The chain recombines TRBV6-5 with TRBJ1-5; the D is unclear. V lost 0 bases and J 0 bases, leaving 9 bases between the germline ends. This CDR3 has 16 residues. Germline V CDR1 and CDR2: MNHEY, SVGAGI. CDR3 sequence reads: CASSYSGSNSNQPQHF. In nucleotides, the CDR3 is TGTGCCAGCAGTTACTCGGGCAGTAATAGCAATCAGCCCCAGCATTTT.